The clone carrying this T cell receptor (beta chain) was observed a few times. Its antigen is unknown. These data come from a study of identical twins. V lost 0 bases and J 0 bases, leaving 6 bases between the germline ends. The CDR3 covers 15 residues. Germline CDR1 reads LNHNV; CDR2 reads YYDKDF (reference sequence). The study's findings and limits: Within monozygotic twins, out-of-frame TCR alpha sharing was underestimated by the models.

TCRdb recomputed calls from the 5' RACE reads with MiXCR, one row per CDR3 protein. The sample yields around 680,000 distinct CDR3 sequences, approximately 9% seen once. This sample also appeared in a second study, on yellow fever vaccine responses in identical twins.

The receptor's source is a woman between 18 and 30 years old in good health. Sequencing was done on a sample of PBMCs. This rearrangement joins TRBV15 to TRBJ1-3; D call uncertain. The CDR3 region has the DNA TGTGCCACCAGCAGAGACAGAATCTCTGGAAACACCATATATTTT. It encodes CATSRDRISGNTIYF.